What follows are 29 T cell receptor beta chains derived from one specimen sequenced in a study of OX40 agonist ivuxolimab in advanced cancers. Assay used: immunoSEQ multiplex PCR; TCRdb lists only in-frame clones, some missing. The table has about 82,000 clones, 88% seen once. The sample here was CD4+ or CD8+ T cells sorted from blood, taken in a trial of the OX40 agonist ivuxolimab. Receptors were obtained from an adult with an advanced solid tumor such as melanoma, head and neck, liver or kidney cancer.

The chain joins TRBV10-3 to TRBJ2-7; D may be TRBD2 (5 bases). V dropped 8 bases and J dropped 1 base, with 12 bases sitting between them. This CDR3 is built from 13 residues. CDR1 is ENHRY, CDR2 SYGVKD, per germline. The CDR3 nucleotides are TGTGCCATCTCTATTGGCGGGTCCTACGAGCAGTACTTC. Translated: CAISIGGSYEQYF.

This chain uses TRBV6-5 with TRBJ2-5; 11 bases align to TRBD2. The length of the CDR3 is 14 residues. Trimming at V came to 5 bases and at J to 2 bases, leaving 1 base not matched to a gene. Germline V lookup: CDR1 MNHEY, CDR2 SVGAGI. The CDR3 protein is CASSRLAGQETQYF. CDR3 DNA: TGTGCCAGCAGTCGACTAGCGGGGCAAGAGACCCAGTACTTC.

CDR3 sequence (DNA): TGCAGTGCGACACTTAATGAGCAGTTCTTC. Amino acid sequence: CSATLNEQFF. The rearrangement uses TRBV20-1 and TRBJ2-1; no clear D gene. CDR1 is DFQATT and CDR2 is SNEGSKA in the germline V gene (reference sequence). The CDR3 loop spans 10 amino acids. V was trimmed by 6 bases and J by 7 bases, leaving 7 bases between them.

J is TRBJ2-2 and V is TRBV19, with D perhaps TRBD1 or TRBD2 (5 bases each). The CDR3 is 15 amino acids. V was trimmed by 2 bases and J by 2 bases, leaving 9 bases between them. In germline, CDR1 is LNHDA, CDR2 SQIVND (reference sequence). CDR3 region: CASSIQGVNTGELFF. Here the CDR3 DNA reads TGTGCCAGTAGTATACAGGGAGTCAACACCGGGGAGCTGTTTTTT.

The genes are TRBV11-2 and TRBJ2-1, with TRBD2 identical over 9 bases. J lost 7 bases, V lost 5 bases, and 9 bases had no gene match. The length of the CDR3 is 15 residues. Germline V gives CDR1 SGHAT, CDR2 FQNNGV. CDR3 residues: CASSVASGMWNEQFF. The CDR3 region has the DNA TGTGCCAGCAGCGTAGCTAGCGGGATGTGGAATGAGCAGTTCTTC.

The rearrangement links TRBV4-3 to TRBJ1-2, with D tentatively TRBD1 (6 bases). This CDR3 comprises 13 residues. V was shortened by 4 bases and J by 7 bases, with 13 bases between the two germline ends. CDR1 is LGHNA, CDR2 YSLEER, per germline. This CDR3 reads CASSLSGHSGYTF. DNA for the CDR3: TGCGCCAGCAGCCTGTCGGGACACTCTGGCTACACCTTC.

V usage is TRBV19 and J usage is TRBJ2-3; D may be TRBD1 (8 bases). CDR3 size: 17 residues. V gave up 3 bases and J gave up 3 bases, with 19 bases separating them. From germline, CDR1 is LNHDA and CDR2 SQIVND (reference sequence). CDR3 amino acids: CASSMGGTGQETDTQYF. CDR3 nucleotides: TGTGCCAGTAGTATGGGGGGGACAGGACAAGAAACAGATACGCAGTATTTT. The entire variable domain, with the rest obtained from reference TRBV19 and TRBJ2-3, is as follows: DGGITQSPKYLFRKEGQNVTLSCEQNLNHDAMYWYRQDPGQGLRLIYYSQIVNDFQKGDIAEGYSVSREKKESFPLTVTSAQKNPTAFYLCASSMGGTGQETDTQYFGPGTRLTVL.

The V and J genes are TRBV7-9 and TRBJ2-1; D call uncertain. CDR1 SEHNR and CDR2 FQNEAQ come from the germline V gene (reference sequence). The length of the CDR3 is 12 residues. The V end lost 4 bases, the J end lost 5 bases, and 6 bases lay between the germline ends. This chain's CDR3 is CASSYTNNEQFF. The CDR3 nucleotides read TGTGCCAGCAGCTATACTAACAATGAGCAGTTCTTC.

V gene TRBV5-1 combines with J gene TRBJ2-3; a weak D match, TRBD2 (5 bases). Germline CDR1 SGHRS, CDR2 YFSETQ. The CDR3 runs 16 residues. The V end lost 0 bases, the J end lost 0 bases, and 11 bases lay between the germline ends. The CDR3 is CASSLEGEISTDTQYF. In DNA form, the CDR3 reads TGCGCCAGCAGCTTGGAGGGAGAAATTAGCACAGATACGCAGTATTTT.

This chain links TRBV9 with TRBJ2-7; maybe TRBD2 (5 bases). This CDR3 region has 14 residues. Germline V gives CDR1 SGDLS, CDR2 YYNGEE. V was clipped by 0 bases and J by 1 base, with 8 bases between them. The CDR3 reads CASSVDPGSYEQYF. CDR3 coding DNA: TGTGCCAGCAGCGTAGACCCGGGGTCCTACGAGCAGTACTTC.

The chain combines TRBV28 with TRBJ1-3; 7 bases line up with TRBD1. Germline trimming cut 9 bases from V and 3 bases from J; bases unmatched to any gene: 8. This CDR3 comprises 14 residues. The V gene's germline CDR1 is MDHEN and CDR2 SYDVKM. The CDR3 here is CASHRGRSGNTIYF. The CDR3 DNA reads as TGTGCCAGTCACAGGGGTCGGAGTGGAAACACCATATATTTT.

This chain joins TRBV30 and TRBJ2-5; 9 bases fit TRBD2. The germline gives CDR1 GTSNPN, CDR2 SVGIG (reference sequence). The CDR3 length is 14 residues. The J segment lost 6 bases and the V segment lost 3 bases, leaving 8 bases of the junction unmatched. CDR3 region: CAWRLAGGRQTQYF. CDR3 coding DNA: TGTGCCTGGAGATTGGCGGGAGGGCGACAGACCCAGTACTTC.

The chain carries TRBV7-8 and TRBJ2-1, with D possibly being TRBD2 (6 bases). Trimming removed 3 bases from V and 0 bases from J, with 15 bases in between. The CDR3 is 17 amino acids. The germline CDR1 and CDR2 sequences are SGHVS and FQNEAQ. The chain's CDR3 is CASSLSPRTNSYNEQFF. The CDR3 nucleotides are TGTGCCAGCAGCTTGTCTCCCCGGACTAACTCCTACAATGAGCAGTTCTTC.

This CDR3 is CASSRGDTEAFF. CDR3 DNA: TGTGCCAGCAGCCGGGGGGATACTGAAGCTTTCTTT. The chain employs TRBV7-9 and TRBJ1-1; a weak D match, TRBD1 (5 bases). This CDR3 contains 12 residues. V was clipped by 5 bases and J by 5 bases, with 9 bases between them. CDR1 and CDR2 from the germline V gene are SEHNR and FQNEAQ (reference sequence).

The chain couples TRBV18 to TRBJ2-7; 9 bases are shared with TRBD2. The J segment lost 4 bases and the V segment lost 8 bases, leaving 9 bases of the junction unmatched. This CDR3 spans 14 amino acids. Germline-derived CDR1 and CDR2 are KGHSH and LQKENI. The CDR3 loop is CASTIAGDLYEQYF. The CDR3 DNA follows: TGTGCCAGCACAATAGCGGGAGACTTATACGAGCAGTACTTC. Variable domain in full (rest from reference TRBV18 and TRBJ2-7): NAGVMQNPRHLVRRRGQEARLRCSPMKGHSHVYWYRQLPEEGLKFMVYLQKENIIDESGMPKERFSAEFPKEGPSILRIQQVVRGDSAAYFCASTIAGDLYEQYFGPGTRLTVT.

This clone was found once. V is TRBV5-1 and J is TRBJ1-4; TRBD1 matches 7 bases. The CDR3 contains 13 residues. Germline CDR1 SGHRS, CDR2 YFSETQ. The trim removed 7 bases at V and 8 bases at J, leaving 8 bases unmatched. DNA of the CDR3: TGCGCCAGCCAGCAAGGGGGCGGCGAAAAACTGTTTTTT. This codes for CASQQGGGEKLFF.

V is TRBV30 and J is TRBJ2-1, with TRBD1 as a possible D gene (5 bases). Trimming pared 2 bases from V and 5 bases from J, leaving 10 bases between. Germline CDR1 reads GTSNPN; CDR2 reads SVGIG (reference sequence). CDR3 size: 13 residues. This CDR3 reads CAWSTGRDNEQFF. In DNA, the CDR3 is TGTGCCTGGAGTACAGGTCGAGACAATGAGCAGTTCTTC. Supplemented by reference TRBV30 and TRBJ2-1, the full variable domain reads SQTIHQWPATLVQPVGSPLSLECTVEGTSNPNLYWYRQAAGRGLQLLFYSVGIGQISSEVPQNLSASRPQDRQFILSSKKLLLSDSGFYLCAWSTGRDNEQFFGPGTRLTVL.

This sequence joins TRBV18 and TRBJ2-5; 9 bases agree with TRBD1. The V gene end was trimmed by 4 bases and the J gene end by 2 bases; junction bases not matched to a gene: 5. CDR1 is KGHSH and CDR2 is LQKENI in the germline V gene. The CDR3 spans 15 residues. CDR3 bases: TGTGCCAGCTCACGCGGACAGGGGAATCAAGAGACCCAGTACTTC. Translating it yields CASSRGQGNQETQYF.

The CDR3 DNA reads as TGTGCCTGGACAGCTTTACCCACAGATACGCAGTATTTT. Encoded protein: CAWTALPTDTQYF. V is TRBV30 and J is TRBJ2-3, with D unresolved. The CDR3 covers 13 residues. V dropped 4 bases and J dropped 2 bases, with 10 bases sitting between them. Germline lookup yields CDR1 GTSNPN and CDR2 SVGIG (reference sequence).

The count of this clone is one. The V and J genes are TRBV28 and TRBJ2-1; TRBD2 matches 7 bases. The CDR3 consists of 16 residues. After removal of 6 bases from V and 4 bases from J, the junction contained 12 bases not matched to a gene. Germline V gene sequence: CDR1 MDHEN, CDR2 SYDVKM. CDR3 bases: TGTGCCAGCAGCCGCCCGGGAGGTGCCCCGTACAATGAGCAGTTCTTC. Translation: CASSRPGGAPYNEQFF.

In its sample, this clone was seen once. At the DNA level, this CDR3 is encoded by other sequences in the same sample as well. The rearrangement links TRBV4-3 to TRBJ2-3; no clear D. The CDR3 runs 14 residues. V lost 1 base and J lost 2, with 7 bases in between. Germline CDR1 reads LGHNA; CDR2 reads YSLEER. CDR3 protein: CASSQGRNTDTQYF. The DNA of the CDR3 is TGCGCCAGCAGCCAAGGGCGGAACACAGATACGCAGTATTTT.

The chain links TRBV30 to TRBJ1-5, with 9 bases fitting TRBD1. Per germline, CDR1 GTSNPN and CDR2 SVGIG (reference sequence). V lost 4 bases and J lost 6; bases outside the gene matches: 10. The CDR3 extends over 15 amino acids. The CDR3 DNA reads as TGTGCCTGGACTGGAAAGACAGGGGGTAGTCAGCCCCAGCATTTT. It yields the protein CAWTGKTGGSQPQHF.

V is TRBV10-3 and J is TRBJ2-2; 8 positions agree with TRBD1. With V trimmed by 7 bases and J by 3 bases, 4 bases remained unmatched. The V gene's germline CDR1 is ENHRY and CDR2 SYGVKD. The CDR3 loop spans 14 amino acids. The CDR3 here is CAIKGQGHTGELFF. As DNA, the CDR3 is TGTGCCATCAAAGGACAGGGACACACCGGGGAGCTGTTTTTT.

This chain uses TRBV7-2 with TRBJ2-3; D might be TRBD2 (6 bases). Between the trimmed V and J ends, which lost 7 bases and 2 bases, there was a span of 10 bases. The CDR3 has 13 residues. Germline values: CDR1 SGHTA, CDR2 FQGNSA. The CDR3 region is CASKSGDTDTQYF. As DNA, the CDR3 is TGTGCCAGCAAGTCGGGGGACACAGATACGCAGTATTTT.

The chain carries TRBV11-3 and TRBJ2-1, with 7 bases fitting TRBD2. This CDR3 comprises 14 residues. Germline V gene data show CDR1 as SGHNT and CDR2 as YENEEA. The V gene end was trimmed by 5 bases and the J gene end by 1 base; junction bases not matched to a gene: 2. The DNA for the CDR3 is TGTGCCAGCAGCGTCGGGGGGTCCTACAATGAGCAGTTCTTC. Amino acids: CASSVGGSYNEQFF.

This clone was counted once. The chain is built from TRBV5-4 and TRBJ2-3, with no clear D. CDR3 size: 16 residues. Trimming stripped 4 bases from V and 0 bases from J, with 15 bases between. Per germline, CDR1 SGHNT and CDR2 YYREEE (reference sequence). This chain's CDR3 is CASSGLVGPSTDTQYF. DNA for the CDR3: TGTGCCAGCAGCGGCTTGGTGGGCCCCAGCACAGATACGCAGTATTTT.

The chain carries TRBV29-1 and TRBJ2-7, with D possibly being TRBD1 or TRBD2 (6 bases each). The CDR3 consists of 15 residues. The V and J ends lost 6 bases and 0 bases respectively, with 18 bases between them. Germline CDR1 is SQVTM and CDR2 is ANQGSEA. CDR3 bases: TGCAGCGTCGGGGGCCTAGACACCTTCTCCTACGAGCAGTACTTC. It specifies CSVGGLDTFSYEQYF.

The rearrangement joins TRBV2 to TRBJ2-3; 8 positions agree with TRBD1. This CDR3 spans 14 amino acids. Germline CDR1 is SNHLY and CDR2 is FYNNEI. V trimming: 4 bases; J trimming: 2 bases; junction bases outside the gene matches: 2. The CDR3, as DNA: TGTGCCAGCAGTGGACAGGGGAACACAGATACGCAGTATTTT. It is translated as CASSGQGNTDTQYF.

This chain uses TRBV27 with TRBJ2-3, with 9 bases aligning to TRBD2. The J segment lost 6 bases and the V segment lost 5 bases, leaving 15 bases of the junction unmatched. From germline, CDR1 is MNHEY and CDR2 SMNVEV (reference sequence). This CDR3 is 17 amino acids long. CDR3 nucleotide sequence: TGTGCCAGCAGTCCCAACCGTAGCGGGAGATTACCGGATACGCAGTATTTT. Protein: CASSPNRSGRLPDTQYF.